This T cell receptor (beta chain) was identified in a study of beta chain features in type 1 diabetes. CD4+ naive, central memory, regulatory and stem cell-like memory subsets were isolated by sorting on CD45RO/CCR7/CD25/CD127/CD95/CD27. The CDR3 sequence is 18 residues long. V lost 2 bases to trimming and J lost 11 bases; unmatched junction nucleotides: 21. The authors reverse transcribed all of the isolated RNA, so sequencing captured expressed TCRB transcripts. The protocol was immunoSEQ multiplex PCR, while the TCRdb copy is restricted to in-frame clones and leaves out a portion. The repertoire holds 970,000 or so clones, 15% to 20% seen once, with around 0.02% in the top ten.

The chain carries TRBV23-1 and TRBJ1-1; 9 bases agree with TRBD1. TRBV23-1 is an ORF for which the function is uncertain. Sequencing was performed on naive CD4+ T cells from blood. The receptor was derived from a woman aged 18-29 years in good health. This CDR3 is CASSQPTGTGTNPEVAFF. The CDR3 region has the DNA TGCGCCAGCAGTCAACCCACAGGGACAGGGACGAACCCTGAGGTTGCTTTCTTT.